Below, one T cell receptor (beta chain) is given with its context. The data were produced by immunoSEQ multiplex PCR, yet TCRdb's version contains in-frame clones alone and is incomplete. This sample yields roughly 99,000 clones, of which roughly 84% are seen a single time; less than 5% belongs to the top ten. CDR3 size: 17 residues. V gave up 6 bases and J gave up 6 bases; unmatched junction bases: 16. Germline V CDR1 and CDR2: MNHEY, SVGEGT. The source of the sample is a study of blood T cell repertoires in COVID-19. At the level of the study: The origin of the acute and convalescent COVID-19 samples was the United States, Italy and Spain.

The TCR was taken from a human donor in a cohort sampled during active COVID-19. Sequencing input: peripheral blood. The V and J genes are TRBV6-2 or TRBV6-3 and TRBJ2-3; TRBD2 matches 9 bases. The CDR3 loop reads CASSLGGGSGRTDTQYF. Written as DNA, the CDR3 is TGTGCCAGCAGCCTCGGAGGTGGTAGCGGGAGAACCGATACGCAGTATTTT.